This TCR beta chain was sequenced during a study of blood T cell repertoires in COVID-19. Profiling relied on immunoSEQ multiplex PCR, and the TCRdb table lists in-frame clones only, not all of them. The sample includes approximately 440,000 clones, 90% of them seen just once. Germline CDR1 LGHDT, CDR2 YNNKEL (reference sequence). The CDR3 covers 16 residues. Unmatched junction bases numbered 7, after V lost 1 base and J lost 9 bases. The chain links TRBV3-1 (or the pseudogene TRBV3-2) to TRBJ1-6; 9 nucleotides line up with TRBD1. This receptor was identified in a man aged 18-30 years who had recovered from COVID-19. Sequencing was carried out using PBMCs or T cells enriched from blood (not recorded which). CDR3 amino acids: CASSQAGQGVSSPLHF. The CDR3 DNA reads as TGTGCCAGCAGCCAAGCGGGACAGGGAGTTAGTTCACCCCTCCACTTT.